The source of this T cell receptor beta chain is a study of T cell changes during pregnancy in multiple sclerosis. Using immunoSEQ multiplex PCR, the repertoire was profiled, and TCRdb retains in-frame clones only, with some absent. The sample shows more than 40,000 clones, more than 90% of them seen only once. Sequences were derived from CD8+ T cells from peripheral blood mononuclear cells, sampled in the third trimester of pregnancy. This receptor was obtained from a female donor with multiple sclerosis, enrolled in a pregnancy study.

DNA of the CDR3: TGTGCCAGCGAGGCCCAGTACTTC. As protein: CASEAQYF. The chain recombines TRBV21-1 with TRBJ2-5; TRBD2 reflects the table's D call only, with no check against the DNA. TRBV21-1 is a pseudogene segment. The CDR3 is 8 residues long.